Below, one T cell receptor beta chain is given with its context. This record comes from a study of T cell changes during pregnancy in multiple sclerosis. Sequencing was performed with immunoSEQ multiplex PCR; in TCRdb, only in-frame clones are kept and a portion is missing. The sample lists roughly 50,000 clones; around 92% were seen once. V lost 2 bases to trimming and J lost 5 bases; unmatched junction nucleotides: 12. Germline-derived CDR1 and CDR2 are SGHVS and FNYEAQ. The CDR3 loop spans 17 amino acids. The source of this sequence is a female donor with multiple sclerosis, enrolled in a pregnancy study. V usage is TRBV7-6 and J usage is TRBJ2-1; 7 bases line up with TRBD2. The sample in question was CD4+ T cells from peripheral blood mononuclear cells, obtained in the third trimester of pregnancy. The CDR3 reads CASSLIVGGPIDNEQFF. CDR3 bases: TGTGCCAGCAGCTTAATTGTGGGAGGGCCAATCGACAATGAGCAGTTCTTC.